The text below deals with one T cell receptor beta chain. Its antigen is still unknown. This sample was taken from a study of shared clonotypes between healthy human individuals. The CDR3 spans 16 residues. Per the germline V gene, CDR1 is SEHNR and CDR2 is FQNEAQ (reference sequence). V lost 1 base, J lost 2 bases, and 6 bases stayed unmatched. The naive CD8 subset, CD45RO-negative cells positively selected for CCR7, excluded terminally differentiated effector memory CD45RA+ cells. Researchers ran the assay at a deep level. Several immunoSEQ plates held equal portions of the genomic DNA taken from each subset. Assay: immunoSEQ multiplex PCR; the TCRdb copy retains only in-frame clones and omits some. The profile shows nearly 2 million clones, roughly 95% of them singletons. General study results and limits: Naive CD4 clonotype sharing across several donors was 4% to 5.5%. Collection of samples was limited to blood; tissue repertoires likely differ.

Sequencing used naive CD8+ T cells sorted from blood. The genes are TRBV7-9 and TRBJ2-7, with TRBD1 matching 9 bases. The sequence derives from a man between 18 and 29 years old in good health. The DNA for the CDR3 is TGTGCCAGCAGCTTAGAAGGGACAGGGCATACCTACGAGCAGTACTTC. Its protein product is CASSLEGTGHTYEQYF.